What follows is one TCR beta chain and its context. The data originate from a study of shared clonotypes between healthy human individuals. CDR1 SGHTA and CDR2 FQGTGA come from the germline V gene. The ends were cut back, 4 bases at V and 2 bases at J, with 25 bases in the middle. The CDR3 loop spans 19 amino acids. Data came from immunoSEQ multiplex PCR; TCRdb stores just in-frame clones and leaves some out. The sample shows approximately 480,000 clones, about 79% of them seen only once. The sample consisted of PBMCs. The chain couples TRBV7-3 to TRBJ2-3, with TRBD2 as a possible D gene (7 bases). The origin of this receptor is a woman aged 40 to 55 in good health. Some clones in this sample may be carry-over from other donors' samples. The CDR3 loop is CASSWGGRSSTVSTDTQYF. The CDR3 nucleotides read TGTGCCAGCAGCTGGGGGGGCAGGAGCTCAACAGTTTCCACAGATACGCAGTATTTT.